The source of this T cell receptor (beta chain) is a study of vaccination and CD4 T cells after COVID-19. Study-wide results and limits: Reactive clonotype counts went from median approximately 20 after infection to roughly 38 after vaccination, nonsignificantly.

Germline CDR1 is DFQATT and CDR2 is SNEGSKA (reference sequence). V gave up 2 bases and J gave up 7 bases; unmatched junction bases: 5. The CDR3 has 14 residues. Documented treatment: approximately 11-day PBMC culture with coronavirus spike peptide pools or control peptides (ViraFEST assay). Dates of positive PCR ran from March to December 2020, before US Alpha, Beta and Delta variants. Roughly 2 million PBMCs went into each well for culture with around 9.2 IU/ml IL-2 and around 9.6 ug/ml peptide pools. The Oncomine TCR Beta short-read assay sequenced DNA from cultured CD4+ T cells. Investigators isolated genomic DNA from cultured CD4+ T cells. TCRdb reprocessed the PCR reads with MiXCR, giving one entry per CDR3 protein. The sample includes 13,000 or so distinct CDR3 sequences, about two fifths seen only once; the top ten take around an eighth. To note about this clonotype: Its target is unknown.

This receptor was obtained from a human donor who had recovered from COVID-19. The chain combines TRBV20-1 with TRBJ1-6; the match to TRBD1 covers 7 bases. Sequenced material: CD4+ T cells from blood, cultured in vitro. CDR3 region: CSARRDSQNSPLHF. The CDR3 DNA reads as TGCAGTGCTAGAAGGGACAGCCAGAATTCACCCCTCCACTTT.